This T cell receptor beta chain was identified during a study of T cells in Graves' hyperthyroidism and ophthalmopathy. Trimming left V 2 bases short and J 1 base short, with 9 bases between. CDR1 and CDR2 (germline): SQVTM, ANQGSEA. This CDR3 is 14 amino acids long. Clinical symptoms, serum thyroxine and TRAb, thyroid ultrasound and orbital computed tomography were used for the diagnoses. Blood was drawn at first hyperthyroidism diagnosis, before any ophthalmopathy symptoms. Regions amplified from RNA transcripts were the TCR beta CDR3 regions. During a first-round RT-PCR of the TCR CDR3, the HTBI primer set was used. TCRdb re-called the multiplex PCR reads with MiXCR, one entry per CDR3 protein. The sample yields about 770,000 distinct CDR3 sequences, under 20% seen once.

This receptor was identified in a woman between 50 and 59 years old with Graves' hyperthyroidism that later progressed to Graves' ophthalmopathy. V and J are TRBV29-1 and TRBJ2-1; the D gene is possibly TRBD1 (6 bases). Specimen: blood. The CDR3 coding sequence is TGCAGCGTTGAAAAACAGGGATCCTACAATGAGCAGTTCTTC. Translating gives CSVEKQGSYNEQFF.